This T cell receptor (beta chain) stems from a study of technical replicates of blood from several donors (dated by TCRdb to the late 2010s). Library preparation employed the immunoSEQ multiplex PCR assay. The immuneACCESS repertoire file appears here via TCRdb, limited to in-frame rearrangements. These files lack a portion of the clones; in checked studies, under half of the deficit traces to unresolved V genes, and the cause of the others is not known. In this sample the table shows approximately 79,000 clones, 95% to 97% of which occur a single time. Approximately 0.2% of the sample is held by the ten biggest clonotypes. The CDR3 goes from the cysteine to the phenylalanine over 15 residues. Just the 45-base CDR3 DNA is kept, in frame starting at base 1. The junction shows trimming of 3 bases on V and 3 bases on J, and the gene matches do not reach 8 bases of it. Via the germline V gene (reference sequence), CDR1 is LNHNV and CDR2 YYDKDF.

With respect to this clone: Its antigen remains undetermined. No much larger clonotype is one base removed from it; base qualities were not supplied.

This chain is built from TRBV15 and TRBJ2-7; the junction holds 7 bases that match TRBD1. The source is a human donor in good health. The sample was T cells isolated from PBMCs. Here the CDR3 is given as CATSRGDRELYEQYF. At the DNA level, the sequence is TGTGCCACCAGCAGGGGAGACAGGGAGCTCTACGAGCAGTACTTC.